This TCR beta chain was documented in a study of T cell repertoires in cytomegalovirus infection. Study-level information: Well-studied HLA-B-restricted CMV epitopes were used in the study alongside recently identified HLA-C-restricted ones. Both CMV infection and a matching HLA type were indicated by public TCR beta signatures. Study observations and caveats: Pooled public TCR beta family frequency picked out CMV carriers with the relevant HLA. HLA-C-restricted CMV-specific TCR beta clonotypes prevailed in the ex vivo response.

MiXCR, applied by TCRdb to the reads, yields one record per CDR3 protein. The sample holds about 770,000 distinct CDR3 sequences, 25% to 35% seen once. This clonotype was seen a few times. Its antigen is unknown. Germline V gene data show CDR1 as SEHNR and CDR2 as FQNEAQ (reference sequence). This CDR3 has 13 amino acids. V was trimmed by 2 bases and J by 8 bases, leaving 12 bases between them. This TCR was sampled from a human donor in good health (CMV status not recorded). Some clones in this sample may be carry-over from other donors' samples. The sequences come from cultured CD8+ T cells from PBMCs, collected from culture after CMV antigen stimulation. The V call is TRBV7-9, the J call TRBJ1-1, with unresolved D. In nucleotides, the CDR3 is TGTGCCAGCAGCTTACCCTTGAACTCCGAAGCTTTCTTT. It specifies CASSLPLNSEAFF.